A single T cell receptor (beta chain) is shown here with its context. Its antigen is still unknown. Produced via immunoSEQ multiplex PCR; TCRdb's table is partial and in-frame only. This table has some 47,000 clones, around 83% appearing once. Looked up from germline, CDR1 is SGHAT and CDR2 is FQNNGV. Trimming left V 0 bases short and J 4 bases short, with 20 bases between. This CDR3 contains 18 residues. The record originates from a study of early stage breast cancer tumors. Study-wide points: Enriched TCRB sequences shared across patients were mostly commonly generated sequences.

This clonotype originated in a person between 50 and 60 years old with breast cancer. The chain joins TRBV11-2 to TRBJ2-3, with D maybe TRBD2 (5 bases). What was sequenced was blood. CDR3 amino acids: CASSLDRFRTPEADTQYF. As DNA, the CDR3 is TGTGCCAGCAGCTTAGATCGGTTCAGGACTCCTGAAGCAGATACGCAGTATTTT. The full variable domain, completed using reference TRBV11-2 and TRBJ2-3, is EAGVAQSPRYKIIEKRQSVAFWCNPISGHATLYWYQQILGQGPKLLIQFQNNGVVDDSQLPKDRFSAERLKGVDSTLKIQPAKLEDSAVYLCASSLDRFRTPEADTQYFGPGTRLTVL.